This T cell receptor (beta chain) was identified during a study of blood T cell repertoires in COVID-19. V gave up 6 bases and J gave up 9 bases; unmatched junction bases: 8. The germline V gene has CDR1 GTSNPN and CDR2 SVGIG (reference sequence). The CDR3 consists of 12 residues. Clones were sequenced by immunoSEQ multiplex PCR, and TCRdb holds only the in-frame ones, with some missing. The repertoire consists of 400,000 to 450,000 clones, with 86% occurring once and the leading ten covering 1.4%. The TCR sequence derives from a woman between 25 and 40 years old with active or convalescent COVID-19. The sample comprised peripheral blood. The V gene is TRBV30, the J gene TRBJ2-5; TRBD1 matches at 9 bases. The CDR3 protein is CACRTGEVAQYF. DNA of the CDR3: TGTGCCTGTCGGACAGGGGAAGTGGCCCAGTACTTC.